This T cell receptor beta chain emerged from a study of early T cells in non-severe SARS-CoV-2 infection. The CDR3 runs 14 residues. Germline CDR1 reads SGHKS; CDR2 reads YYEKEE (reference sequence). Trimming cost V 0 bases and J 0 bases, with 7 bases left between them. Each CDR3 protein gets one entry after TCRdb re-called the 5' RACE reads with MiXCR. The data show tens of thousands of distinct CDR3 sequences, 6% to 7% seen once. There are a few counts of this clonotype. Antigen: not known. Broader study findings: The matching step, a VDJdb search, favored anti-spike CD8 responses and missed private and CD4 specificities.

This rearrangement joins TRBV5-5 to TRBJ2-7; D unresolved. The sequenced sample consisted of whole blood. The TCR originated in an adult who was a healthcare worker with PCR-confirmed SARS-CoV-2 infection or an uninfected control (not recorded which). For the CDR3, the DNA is TGTGCCAGCAGCTTGGCGGACCTCTCCTACGAGCAGTACTTC. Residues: CASSLADLSYEQYF.